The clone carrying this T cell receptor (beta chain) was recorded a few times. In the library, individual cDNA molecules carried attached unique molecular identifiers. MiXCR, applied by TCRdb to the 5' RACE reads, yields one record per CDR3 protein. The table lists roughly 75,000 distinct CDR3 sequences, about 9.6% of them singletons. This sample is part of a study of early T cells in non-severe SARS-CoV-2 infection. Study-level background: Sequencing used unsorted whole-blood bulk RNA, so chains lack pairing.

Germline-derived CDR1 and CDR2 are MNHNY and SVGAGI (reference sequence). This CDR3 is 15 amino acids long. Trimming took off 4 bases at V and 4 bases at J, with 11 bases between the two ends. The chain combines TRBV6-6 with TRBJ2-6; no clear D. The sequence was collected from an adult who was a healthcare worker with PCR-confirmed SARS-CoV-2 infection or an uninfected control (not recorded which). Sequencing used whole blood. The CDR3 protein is CASSSSSGGANVLTF. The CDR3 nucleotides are TGTGCCAGCAGTTCCAGTTCTGGAGGGGCCAACGTCCTGACTTTC.